The entry that follows covers one T cell receptor beta chain sequence. This record comes from a study of blood T cell repertoires in COVID-19. Participants spanned ages roughly 18 to 95 years and resided in over 20 US areas. In assigning cohorts, the study relied on participant-reported clinical history. This CDR3 contains 16 residues. Between the trimmed V and J ends, which lost 4 bases and 7 bases, there was a span of 20 bases. CDR1 is MNHEY and CDR2 is SVGEGT in the germline V gene. TCRdb's table, derived via immunoSEQ multiplex PCR, lists solely in-frame clones and lacks some. In the table there are about 220,000 clones, about nine tenths of which are singletons.

The chain is built from TRBV6-2 or TRBV6-3 and TRBJ1-5; weak D call: TRBD1 (5 bases). This clonotype was sampled from a middle-aged woman with acute COVID-19. The sequenced sample was PBMCs or T cells enriched from blood (not recorded which). The CDR3 DNA reads TGTGCCAGCAGTTGGAACCCGGGACTCAAGGGACAGCCCCAGCATTTT. This gives the protein CASSWNPGLKGQPQHF.